This T cell receptor (beta chain) emerged from a study of T cells in Graves' hyperthyroidism and ophthalmopathy. Amplification yielded TCR beta CDR3 regions, with RNA transcripts as the source. HTBI primers drove first-round RT-PCR of the TCR CDR3. A single record per CDR3 protein comes from TCRdb applying MiXCR to the multiplex PCR reads. The sample includes a few hundred thousand distinct CDR3 sequences, more than 12% seen only once; the top ten take around a third. The CDR3 is made up of 15 amino acids. V was cut by 4 bases and J by 2 bases, with 12 bases left in between. Germline V gene data show CDR1 as SGHAT and CDR2 as FQNNGV.

Sequencing was done on a sample of blood. This clonotype was sampled from a young woman with Graves' hyperthyroidism. The chain recombines TRBV11-2 with TRBJ1-3; no definite D call. The CDR3 loop is CASSSIKQTGNTIYF. As DNA, the CDR3 is TGTGCCAGCAGCTCTATTAAACAGACTGGAAACACCATATATTTT.